The 17 T cell receptor beta chains below were found in one sample sequenced in a study. Using its own MiXCR run on the RT-PCR reads, TCRdb lists one record per CDR3 protein. In the table there are about 680,000 distinct CDR3 sequences, approximately 14% of which are singletons. The sample consisted of memory CD4+ T cells from blood. These receptors were taken from a female donor in good health, serving as a healthy control.

V is TRBV20-1 and J is TRBJ2-1; D gene unclear. Germline CDR1 reads DFQATT; CDR2 reads SNEGSKA (reference sequence). Trimming took 6 bases from V and 0 from J, leaving 15 bases between them. This CDR3 is 15 amino acids long. The CDR3 loop reads CSALGASYSYNEQFF. In DNA, the CDR3 is TGCAGTGCGTTAGGAGCGAGTTACTCCTACAATGAGCAGTTCTTC.

The chain joins TRBV5-1 to TRBJ1-1, with TRBD1 matching 9 bases. Germline loops: CDR1 SGHRS, CDR2 YFSETQ. This CDR3 is 13 amino acids long. V lost 0 bases to trimming and J lost 10 bases; unmatched junction nucleotides: 4. The CDR3 DNA reads as TGCGCCAGCAGCTTGGGACAGGGGGAGGGAGCTTTCTTT. Translated: CASSLGQGEGAFF.

This clonotype was observed a handful of times. The chain has TRBV5-1 and TRBJ1-1; D may be TRBD1 (6 bases). Germline V gives CDR1 SGHRS, CDR2 YFSETQ. The CDR3 is made up of 14 amino acids. V lost 6 bases and J 2 bases, leaving 14 bases between the germline ends. In DNA, the CDR3 is TGCGCCAGCACCCAGGGGTTTCGCAACACTGAAGCTTTCTTT. Residues: CASTQGFRNTEAFF. Filled out from reference TRBV5-1 and TRBJ1-1, the complete variable domain reads KAGVTQTPRYLIKTRGQQVTLSCSPISGHRSVSWYQQTPGQGLQFLFEYFSETQRNKGNFPGRFSGRQFSNSRSEMNVSTLELGDSALYLCASTQGFRNTEAFFGQGTRLTVV.

In its sample, this clonotype was seen many times. The rearrangement joins TRBV6-5 to TRBJ2-5; TRBD1 agrees at 7 bases. The length of the CDR3 is 13 residues. The V segment lost 7 bases and the J segment 3 bases; nucleotides outside the gene matches: 5. Germline V CDR1 and CDR2: MNHEY, SVGAGI. The CDR3 protein is CASNDRVKETQYF. The DNA for the CDR3 is TGTGCCAGCAACGACAGGGTAAAAGAGACCCAGTACTTC.

The gene calls are TRBV7-7 and TRBJ2-5; either TRBD1 or TRBD2 may supply D (7 bases each). This CDR3 has 14 residues. From germline, CDR1 is SSHAT and CDR2 FNYEAQ (reference sequence). The ends were cut back, 5 bases at V and 7 bases at J, with 17 bases in the middle. CDR3 protein: CASSRASGGGTQYF. DNA of the CDR3: TGTGCCAGCAGCCGAGCATCAGGGGGGGGGACCCAGTACTTC.

This clonotype came up a few times. The rearrangement links TRBV12-3 or TRBV12-4 to TRBJ2-7; D ambiguous. The CDR3 extends over 13 amino acids. V was clipped by 1 base and J by 3 bases, with 7 bases between them. The DNA for the CDR3 is TGTGCCAGCAGTTTAGAAAGTATCTACGAGCAGTACTTC. Translating gives CASSLESIYEQYF.

The gene calls are TRBV9 and TRBJ2-3; TRBD2 might be the D (6 bases). V was clipped by 4 bases and J by 2 bases, with 17 bases between them. This CDR3 comprises 16 residues. Germline-derived CDR1 and CDR2 are SGDLS and YYNGEE. The CDR3 sequence: CASSPSGGTYTDTQYF. The CDR3 nucleotides read TGTGCCAGCAGCCCATCGGGCGGGACGTACACAGATACGCAGTATTTT.

The rearrangement uses TRBV7-2 and TRBJ2-1, with D uncertain. The CDR3 is 12 amino acids. The germline V gene encodes CDR1 SGHTA and CDR2 FQGNSA. The germline V and J ends were trimmed by 4 bases and 10 bases, with 11 bases remaining between them. The CDR3 loop is CASSSPGREQFF. The CDR3 region has the DNA TGTGCCAGCAGCTCCCCAGGTCGAGAGCAGTTCTTC.

This clonotype was picked up many times. The chain carries TRBV6-5 and TRBJ2-1; 8 nucleotides match TRBD1. Germline-derived CDR1 and CDR2 are MNHEY and SVGAGI. The V gene end was trimmed by 6 bases and the J gene end by 7 bases; junction bases not matched to a gene: 14. The length of the CDR3 is 16 residues. The CDR3 sequence is CASRLRSGQGSNEQFF. In DNA form, the CDR3 reads TGTGCCAGCAGGCTCCGATCTGGACAGGGTTCGAATGAGCAGTTCTTC.

The chain uses TRBV4-2 and TRBJ1-4, with unresolved D. Per germline, CDR1 LGHNA and CDR2 YNFKEQ. With 0 bases removed from V and 11 bases from J, the gap between germline ends came to 16 bases. The CDR3 length is 15 residues. The CDR3 DNA reads TGTGCCAGCAGCCAAGATCGGTGGCTAATCGGGAAACTGTTTTTT. It translates to CASSQDRWLIGKLFF.

This clonotype has a count of ten or more. This chain uses TRBV12-3 or TRBV12-4 with TRBJ1-2; TRBD1 might be the D (6 bases). V was pared by 4 bases and J by 3 bases, with 9 bases between. The CDR3 consists of 13 residues. The DNA of the CDR3 is TGTGCCAGCAGTTACAAGGGGGACTATGGCTACACCTTC. Protein product: CASSYKGDYGYTF.

In this sample, this clonotype turned up a few times. The chain joins TRBV12-3 or TRBV12-4 to TRBJ1-2; no clear D gene. V lost 4 bases to trimming and J lost 4 bases, with 16 bases between them. This CDR3 spans 15 amino acids. The CDR3 is CASSSGRRTSYGYTF. In DNA form, the CDR3 reads TGTGCCAGCAGTTCAGGACGCAGAACCTCCTATGGCTACACCTTC.

The table lists this clonotype with many counts. The chain is built from TRBV7-4 and TRBJ1-4; a weak D match, TRBD1 (6 bases). V lost 9 bases, J lost 1 base, and 21 bases lay in between. CDR1 SGHVT and CDR2 SQSDAQ come from the germline V gene. This CDR3 comprises 17 residues. Here the CDR3 reads CARVIQDRDKTNEKLFF. CDR3 coding DNA: TGTGCCAGAGTCATCCAAGATCGGGACAAAACTAATGAAAAACTGTTTTTT.

The J gene is TRBJ2-3, the V gene TRBV19; D might be TRBD2 (6 bases). This CDR3 comprises 14 residues. CDR1 is LNHDA, CDR2 SQIVND, per germline (reference sequence). Trimming pared 10 bases from V and 0 bases from J, leaving 14 bases between. CDR3 protein: CATKGLASTDTQYF. The CDR3 DNA reads as TGTGCCACGAAGGGACTGGCAAGCACAGATACGCAGTATTTT.

The chain combines TRBV19 with TRBJ1-5; 8 nucleotides agree with TRBD1. Germline lookup yields CDR1 LNHDA and CDR2 SQIVND (reference sequence). Unmatched junction bases numbered 15, after V lost 6 bases and J lost 2 bases. This CDR3 has 18 residues. The CDR3 DNA follows: TGTGCCAGTAGCCAATCACCAGACAGGGGAAAGGGCAATCAGCCCCAGCATTTT. It is translated as CASSQSPDRGKGNQPQHF.

This clonotype was picked up many times. This chain uses TRBV6-5 with TRBJ2-7; TRBD1 might be the D (6 bases). Germline values: CDR1 MNHEY, CDR2 SVGAGI. The CDR3 has 12 amino acids. V gave up 6 bases and J gave up 2 bases, with 8 bases separating them. CDR3 nucleotides: TGTGCCAGCAGCTCAGGGGCCTACGAGCAGTACTTC. This codes for CASSSGAYEQYF.

This clonotype was found a few times. This sequence joins TRBV11-2 and TRBJ1-2, with a possible D match to TRBD1 (5 bases). The CDR3 covers 16 residues. Germline V gene lookup returns CDR1 SGHAT and CDR2 FQNNGV. Trimming left V 5 bases short and J 3 bases short, with 19 bases between. The DNA for the CDR3 is TGTGCCAGCAGCCGTCCCGCAGGGAACGGGGACTATGGCTACACCTTC. Residues: CASSRPAGNGDYGYTF. Using reference TRBV11-2 and TRBJ1-2 for the parts outside the CDR3, the full variable domain is EAGVAQSPRYKIIEKRQSVAFWCNPISGHATLYWYQQILGQGPKLLIQFQNNGVVDDSQLPKDRFSAERLKGVDSTLKIQPAKLEDSAVYLCASSRPAGNGDYGYTFGSGTRLTVV.